This T cell receptor (beta chain) was found in a study of Ad26.COV2.S vaccination and SARS-CoV-2 variants. In the study overall: Intramuscular Ad26.COV2.S doses were given once or twice, 56 days apart.

Treatment reported: some 19 received Ad26.COV2.S at low or high dose, single or two shots; several received placebo; per-sample allocation not given. Sampling was performed 63 days after the first vaccine or placebo injection. At a Boston site, the person donating was an adult of 18-55 years. Ad26.COV2.S expressed prefusion-stabilized spike from the original Wuhan strain. CDR1 is MNHEY and CDR2 is SMNVEV in the germline V gene (reference sequence). Trimming took off 11 bases at V and 8 bases at J, with 24 bases between the two ends. The CDR3 runs to 14 residues. The assay was immunoSEQ multiplex PCR, and TCRdb's table has in-frame clones only and misses some. The sample lists over 300,000 clones; roughly 80% were seen once. On this clone itself: Antigen: not known.

Study observations and caveats: Vaccine recipients surpassed placebo recipients in spike-specific TCR breadth.

The rearrangement uses TRBV27 and TRBJ1-2; D is unclear. The origin of this receptor is a person aged 18 to 65 who received the Ad26.COV2.S COVID-19 vaccine or a placebo. Here the sequenced sample was peripheral blood, taken in a trial of Ad26.COV2.S vaccine versus placebo. The CDR3 is CAHPSDIGYGGYTF. CDR3 DNA sequence: TGTGCCCACCCGTCAGATATCGGGTATGGGGGCTACACCTTC.